Sequencing of this T cell receptor (beta chain) was carried out in a study of blood T cell repertoires in COVID-19 (dated by TCRdb to the early 2020s). Background for the entire study: Collaborator samples came from the United States, Italy and Spain and covered acute and convalescent phases of COVID-19. The material from the prospective study consisted of cDNA or gDNA derived from T cells, B-cell-depleted T cells, or PBMCs. Subjects who had been exposed to COVID-19, were actively infected with it, or had recovered from it provided the deeply sampled blood TCRbeta repertoires that made up the dataset. The repertoires were released in a freely available public database meant as a resource for research on the immune response to SARS-CoV-2. Samples were obtained from the ongoing ImmuneRACE study (first 160 participants) and from over 1,000 subjects provided by 6 global collaborators. Sample metadata almost always included a de-identified subject ID, COVID-19 status, age in years and sex. Where HLA class I and class II types were available, the types were taken from metadata supplied by the sample provider, not from assay-based typing.

General conclusions and limits of the study: The quantity of clinical and demographic metadata differed by source and by participant and was supplied without curation.

From a lookup of the germline V gene, CDR1 and CDR2 are MNHNS and SASEGT. Reading from cysteine to phenylalanine, the CDR3 counts 13 amino acids. CDR3 DNA is the only sequence kept; it has 39 bases, read in frame from the first base. Trimming at the junction amounts to 2 bases on V and 7 bases on J, and the germline ends lie 11 bases apart. With respect to this clone: The antigen this receptor binds is unknown. No clone much larger than this one lies a single base away; base qualities are absent.

TCRbeta CDR3 regions were amplified from genomic DNA using the immunoSEQ Assay, a bias-controlled multiplex PCR. The paper's processing steps were these. Within the assay, amplification of reference gene primers was used to estimate how many nucleated cells each sample contained. To quantify the absolute abundance of each unique TCRbeta CDR3 rearrangement, sequence reads were collapsed and filtered. For each sample, productive Simpson clonality was calculated as the square root of Simpson's diversity index across productive rearrangements. TCRdb limited this immuneACCESS table to in-frame rearrangements with V and J called. A share of clones is missing; checked studies link under half to unresolved V genes, and the rest is unexplained. Clone size and V and J calls were adopted from that table, with D and trimming inferred from the DNA. The sample table contains some 80,000 clones; only one count was recorded for roughly 90% of them. The biggest ten clones account for about 2.5% of the sample.

Collaborating institutions collected whole blood in K2EDTA tubes following their own protocols. For TCRbeta analysis, collaborators shipped samples as frozen whole blood, isolated PBMCs, or DNA extracted from either of those sample types. The chain joins TRBV6-1 to TRBJ1-2; a weak D assignment points to TRBD1 (5 bases agree). This sequence originates from a human donor in a cohort sampled during active COVID-19. The material sequenced was peripheral blood. The sequenced DNA: TGTGCCAGCAGTGAACCCCAGGGTTTTGGCTACACCTTC. The resulting protein is CASSEPQGFGYTF.